The rows below give T cell receptor beta chains drawn from one sample of a study of blood T cells in healthy people across ages. Via MiXCR, TCRdb re-called the 5' RACE reads, giving one row per CDR3 protein. The sample holds over 1,200,000 distinct CDR3 sequences, approximately 59% seen once. The sequencing sample was made of blood. The receptors derive from a man younger than 35 in good health. CDR3s include the opening cysteine and the closing phenylalanine or tryptophan. D genes are given only for firm matches. Clone size is shown for a subset of rows, as once, few, many or a class of expanded clone.

J gene: TRBJ2-7
D gene: TRBD1
V gene: TRBV6-2/TRBV6-3
CDR3 length: 14
clone size: NA
CDR3 protein: CASSLWTGVYEQYF
CDR3 DNA: TGTGCCAGCAGTCTTTGGACAGGGGTGTACGAGCAGTACTTC

J gene: TRBJ2-3
D gene: TRBD2
V gene: TRBV9
CDR3 length: 15
clone size: few
CDR3 protein: CASSGDYPSTDTQYF
CDR3 DNA: TGTGCCAGCAGCGGGGACTACCCAAGCACAGATACGCAGTATTTT

J gene: TRBJ2-6
D gene: NA
V gene: TRBV5-6
CDR3 length: 17
clone size: NA
CDR3 protein: CASRPIGHQSGANVLTF
CDR3 DNA: TGTGCCAGCAGACCTATAGGACATCAGTCTGGGGCCAACGTCCTGACTTTC

J gene: TRBJ2-1
D gene: NA
V gene: TRBV5-1
CDR3 length: 15
clone size: NA
CDR3 protein: CASSLAGNTYNEQFF
CDR3 DNA: TGCGCCAGCAGCTTGGCGGGAAATACCTACAATGAGCAGTTCTTC

J gene: TRBJ1-6
D gene: NA
V gene: TRBV27
CDR3 length: 18
clone size: NA
CDR3 protein: CASSLMGGVPSYNSPLHF
CDR3 DNA: TGTGCCAGCAGTTTAATGGGGGGAGTCCCCTCCTATAATTCACCCCTCCACTTT

J gene: TRBJ2-7
D gene: NA
V gene: TRBV6-6
CDR3 length: 11
clone size: few
CDR3 protein: CASSYEFEQYF
CDR3 DNA: TGTGCCAGCAGTTACGAGTTTGAGCAGTACTTC

J gene: TRBJ1-1
D gene: NA
V gene: TRBV4-1
CDR3 length: 15
clone size: NA
CDR3 protein: CASSHATGVNTEAFF
CDR3 DNA: TGCGCCAGCAGCCACGCGACAGGAGTGAACACTGAAGCTTTCTTT

J gene: TRBJ2-5
D gene: NA
V gene: TRBV13
CDR3 length: 12
clone size: NA
CDR3 protein: CASSWGGNEQYF
CDR3 DNA: TGTGCCAGCAGCTGGGGCGGCAATGAGCAGTACTTC

J gene: TRBJ1-5
D gene: TRBD1
V gene: TRBV29-1
CDR3 length: 15
clone size: few
CDR3 protein: CSVAGDRFDNQPQHF
CDR3 DNA: TGCAGCGTGGCCGGGGACAGGTTTGACAATCAGCCCCAGCATTTT

J gene: TRBJ1-2
D gene: TRBD1
V gene: TRBV11-2
CDR3 length: 16
clone size: NA
CDR3 protein: CASSLDRTGNFYGYTF
CDR3 DNA: TGTGCCAGCAGCTTAGATCGGACAGGGAATTTTTATGGCTACACCTTC

J gene: TRBJ2-7
D gene: NA
V gene: TRBV5-1
CDR3 length: 13
clone size: many
CDR3 protein: CASSLDGAYEQYF
CDR3 DNA: TGTGCCAGCAGCTTAGACGGGGCATACGAGCAGTACTTC

J gene: TRBJ1-3
D gene: NA
V gene: TRBV12-3/TRBV12-4
CDR3 length: 15
clone size: NA
CDR3 protein: CASSRQAVSGNTIYF
CDR3 DNA: TGTGCCAGCAGTCGCCAAGCTGTCTCTGGAAACACCATATATTTT

J gene: TRBJ2-3
D gene: TRBD1
V gene: TRBV29-1
CDR3 length: 14
clone size: NA
CDR3 protein: CSVVIGGSTNTQYF
CDR3 DNA: TGCAGCGTTGTCATAGGGGGCTCCACAAATACGCAGTATTTT

J gene: TRBJ2-5
D gene: TRBD2
V gene: TRBV12-3/TRBV12-4
CDR3 length: 15
clone size: NA
CDR3 protein: CASSHRLAGGETQYF
CDR3 DNA: TGTGCCAGCAGTCACAGACTAGCGGGAGGTGAGACCCAGTACTTC

J gene: TRBJ2-7
D gene: TRBD2
V gene: TRBV9
CDR3 length: 19
clone size: NA
CDR3 protein: CASSVSPGLDLRPPYEQYF
CDR3 DNA: TGTGCCAGCAGCGTGAGTCCGGGACTAGACTTACGGCCCCCTTACGAGCAGTACTTC

J gene: TRBJ2-5
D gene: NA
V gene: TRBV4-2
CDR3 length: 17
clone size: many
CDR3 protein: CASSQDPPGPYGETQYF
CDR3 DNA: TGTGCCAGCAGCCAAGATCCCCCAGGGCCCTATGGGGAGACCCAGTACTTC

J gene: TRBJ2-1
D gene: NA
V gene: TRBV6-2/TRBV6-3
CDR3 length: 15
clone size: NA
CDR3 protein: CASESTGSSYNEQFF
CDR3 DNA: TGTGCCAGCGAATCCACAGGGAGCTCCTACAATGAGCAGTTCTTC

J gene: TRBJ1-5
D gene: NA
V gene: TRBV4-1
CDR3 length: 16
clone size: NA
CDR3 protein: CASSQDEAYSNQPQHF
CDR3 DNA: TGCGCCAGCAGCCAAGATGAGGCTTACAGCAATCAGCCCCAGCATTTT

J gene: TRBJ1-4
D gene: NA
V gene: TRBV6-5
CDR3 length: 20
clone size: few
CDR3 protein: CASSYGLGGRPPSSNEKLFF
CDR3 DNA: TGTGCCAGCAGTTACGGTCTTGGCGGGAGACCCCCTTCCTCTAATGAAAAACTGTTTTTT

J gene: TRBJ1-4
D gene: NA
V gene: TRBV14
CDR3 length: 14
clone size: NA
CDR3 protein: CASSQGRLGEKLFF
CDR3 DNA: TGTGCCAGCAGCCAAGGCCGCCTAGGGGAAAAACTGTTTTTT

J gene: TRBJ2-7
D gene: NA
V gene: TRBV28
CDR3 length: 15
clone size: few
CDR3 protein: CASPPPKTGFPEQYF
CDR3 DNA: TGTGCCAGCCCTCCCCCCAAAACAGGGTTTCCCGAGCAGTACTTC

J gene: TRBJ2-3
D gene: NA
V gene: TRBV5-1
CDR3 length: 13
clone size: few
CDR3 protein: CASSPRDRDTQYF
CDR3 DNA: TGCGCCAGCAGCCCCCGTGATAGGGATACGCAGTATTTT

J gene: TRBJ1-4
D gene: TRBD1
V gene: TRBV27
CDR3 length: 15
clone size: NA
CDR3 protein: CASSRETGFGEKLFF
CDR3 DNA: TGTGCCAGCAGTCGCGAGACAGGGTTTGGTGAAAAACTGTTTTTT

J gene: TRBJ2-7
D gene: TRBD1
V gene: TRBV7-2
CDR3 length: 15
clone size: NA
CDR3 protein: CASSLELDRTYEQYF
CDR3 DNA: TGTGCCAGCAGCTTAGAACTGGACAGGACCTACGAGCAGTACTTC

J gene: TRBJ2-5
D gene: NA
V gene: TRBV20-1
CDR3 length: 15
clone size: NA
CDR3 protein: CSAIRVGEVYNEQYF
CDR3 DNA: TGCAGTGCCATCAGGGTCGGGGAGGTCTACAATGAGCAGTACTTC

J gene: TRBJ2-7
D gene: NA
V gene: TRBV3-1
CDR3 length: 17
clone size: NA
CDR3 protein: CASSQDSRRRVDYEQYF
CDR3 DNA: TGTGCCAGCAGCCAAGATTCAAGGCGCAGGGTAGACTACGAGCAGTACTTC

J gene: TRBJ2-5
D gene: NA
V gene: TRBV27
CDR3 length: 15
clone size: NA
CDR3 protein: CASSLSQGTRETQYF
CDR3 DNA: TGTGCCAGCAGTTTATCGCAGGGCACCAGGGAGACCCAGTACTTC

J gene: TRBJ2-5
D gene: NA
V gene: TRBV29-1
CDR3 length: 12
clone size: NA
CDR3 protein: CSVDPKQETQYF
CDR3 DNA: TGCAGCGTTGATCCCAAACAAGAGACCCAGTACTTC

J gene: TRBJ2-7
D gene: NA
V gene: TRBV5-1
CDR3 length: 13
clone size: NA
CDR3 protein: CASSIGINYEQYF
CDR3 DNA: TGCGCCAGCAGCATCGGGATTAACTACGAGCAGTACTTC

J gene: TRBJ2-5
D gene: NA
V gene: TRBV4-1
CDR3 length: 13
clone size: NA
CDR3 protein: CASSQLARETQYF
CDR3 DNA: TGCGCCAGCAGTCAACTAGCTCGTGAGACCCAGTACTTC

J gene: TRBJ2-2
D gene: TRBD1
V gene: TRBV24-1
CDR3 length: 15
clone size: NA
CDR3 protein: CATATGWTYTGELFF
CDR3 DNA: TGTGCCACAGCGACAGGGTGGACTTACACTGGGGAGCTGTTTTTT